This T cell receptor beta chain was found in a study of CD8 T cells in Susac syndrome. Notes on this clonotype: As yet, its antigen is unknown.

Regarding the study as a whole: The TCR sequencing and HLA analysis in the study involved a relatively small number of individuals, as the study acknowledged.

RNA amounts of 0.5 to 1 ug underwent reverse transcription with random hexamers. The CDR3 of TCR beta was amplified by immunoSEQ multiplex PCR across 54 Vbeta and 13 Jbeta. TCRdb re-analysed the immunoSEQ multiplex PCR reads in MiXCR, keeping a single row per CDR3 protein. The table records roughly 200,000 distinct CDR3 sequences, roughly 94% of them present only once. V shed 2 bases and J shed 5 bases, with 10 bases lying between them. Germline V gene data show CDR1 as SQVTM and CDR2 as ANQGSEA. The CDR3 runs to 13 residues. Sequencing was performed on CD4+ T cells from PBMCs. The TCR comes from a human donor in good health. This chain joins TRBV29-1 and TRBJ2-1; unclear D gene. The CDR3 protein is CSVEQWINNEQFF. The DNA of the CDR3 is TGCAGCGTTGAACAATGGATCAACAATGAGCAGTTCTTC.